This T cell receptor (beta chain) appears in the sequencing data of a study of blood T cell repertoires in COVID-19. About the study: Samples taken during acute and convalescent COVID-19 were collected in the United States, Italy and Spain.

How the authors handled the data: Researchers report that nucleated cell counts were estimated from reference gene primer amplification. Here immunoSEQ multiplex PCR was the method, and the copy in TCRdb shows in-frame clones only, minus some. The DNA was the basis for D and trimming; V, J and clone size are from that table. The sample holds roughly 410,000 clones; about 91% are singletons and the top ten take 1.5% to 1.7%. Trimming stripped 3 bases from V and 9 bases from J, with 9 bases between. The CDR3 runs to 13 residues. The germline gives CDR1 KGHSH, CDR2 LQKENI. One Seattle source followed patients from active infection through their disease course.

The V call is TRBV18, the J call TRBJ1-6; tentative D call: TRBD1 (6 bases). Sequences were obtained from peripheral blood. The sequence was collected from a woman aged 35 to 49 with COVID-19, enrolled during active disease. CDR3 bases: TGTGCCAGCTCACCGGGGGCGGGTTCACCCCTCCACTTT. Amino acids: CASSPGAGSPLHF.